These T cell receptor beta chains were read from a single sample in a study of blood T cell repertoires in COVID-19. Sequencing used immunoSEQ multiplex PCR; TCRdb keeps in-frame clones, though not all of them. This sample carries a few hundred thousand clones, 89% of them seen once, and the ten largest clones take approximately 0.94%. The material sequenced was peripheral blood. The receptor source for this set is a woman in her 40s who had recovered from COVID-19. Each CDR3 is given with its conserved first and last residue. A D gene is named only where the DNA matches it firmly. Clone size is shown for a subset of rows, as once, few, many or a class of expanded clone.

size	V	D	J	CDR3	DNA
-	TRBV4-2	TRBD2	TRBJ2-7	CASSQRREYHEQYF	TGTGCCAGCAGCCAGAGGCGGGAGTACCACGAGCAGTACTTC
-	TRBV21-1	-	TRBJ2-1	CASSKGPGGQPAEPRHNEQFF	TGTGCCAGCAGCAAAGGGCCAGGGGGACAGCCAGCCGAACCTCGGCACAATGAGCAGTTCTTC
-	TRBV7-8	-	TRBJ1-2	CASSLQADGYTF	TGTGCCAGCAGCTTACAGGCCGATGGCTACACCTTC
few	TRBV27	TRBD2	TRBJ2-7	CASSLLGREEDEQYF	TGTGCCAGCAGTTTATTAGGGCGGGAGGAGGACGAGCAGTACTTC
few	TRBV15	-	TRBJ1-1	CATSRSFNTEAFF	TGTGCCACCAGCAGGTCCTTTAACACTGAAGCTTTCTTT
many	TRBV21-1	-	TRBJ2-2	CASSNTGKTNTGELFF	TGTGCCAGCAGCAACACCGGGAAGACGAACACCGGGGAGCTGTTTTTT
-	TRBV7-8	TRBD1	TRBJ1-3	CASSSQGAGNTIYF	TGTGCCAGCAGCTCCCAGGGGGCTGGAAACACCATATATTTT
-	TRBV24-1	-	TRBJ2-7	CATSTGWHGLREQYF	TGTGCCACCAGTACCGGGTGGCACGGCCTTCGCGAGCAGTACTTC
-	TRBV7-2	-	TRBJ2-7	CASSLGTGALSYEQYF	TGTGCCAGCAGCTTAGGGACGGGAGCCCTCTCCTACGAGCAGTACTTC
-	TRBV18	TRBD1	TRBJ2-5	CASSNRDRDSETQYF	TGTGCCAGCTCGAACCGGGACAGGGATTCAGAGACCCAGTACTTC
-	TRBV18	-	TRBJ2-7	CASSPPGPTYEQYF	TGTGCCAGCTCACCACCGGGGCCCACCTACGAGCAGTACTTC
-	TRBV7-2	TRBD2	TRBJ2-3	CASSSFLAGVGDTQYF	TGTGCCAGCAGCTCTTTTCTAGCGGGAGTGGGAGATACGCAGTATTTT
-	TRBV11-3	-	TRBJ2-7	CASQQGAEQYF	TGTGCCAGCCAACAGGGAGCAGAGCAGTACTTC
-	TRBV28	-	TRBJ1-1	CASSLYLTEAFF	TGTGCCAGCAGTTTGTATCTCACTGAAGCTTTCTTT
-	TRBV30	TRBD1	TRBJ1-6	CAWSPTGEALHF	TGTGCCTGGAGCCCGACAGGGGAAGCCCTCCACTTT
-	TRBV6-4	-	TRBJ1-1	CASSHVDCNTEAFF	TGTGCCAGCAGTCATGTGGACTGCAACACTGAAGCTTTCTTT
-	TRBV24-1	-	TRBJ2-3	CATSDLRGSTDTQYF	TGTGCCACCAGTGATTTAAGAGGGAGCACAGATACGCAGTATTTT
once	TRBV19	TRBD2	TRBJ2-2	CASSMSGTKNTGELFF	TGTGCCAGTAGTATGAGCGGGACCAAGAACACCGGGGAGCTGTTTTTT
-	TRBV5-1	-	TRBJ2-3	CASSLVVGESTDTQYF	TGCGCCAGCAGCTTGGTTGTCGGTGAAAGCACAGATACGCAGTATTTT
-	TRBV28	-	TRBJ1-4	CASSLGQGRTNEKLFF	TGTGCCAGCAGTTTGGGCCAGGGTCGAACTAATGAAAAACTGTTTTTT
-	TRBV29-1	-	TRBJ2-7	CSVRGSGVYEQYF	TGCAGCGTTAGGGGATCGGGGGTATACGAGCAGTACTTC
-	TRBV7-6	TRBD2	TRBJ2-1	CASSLDSGRLYNEQFF	TGTGCCAGCAGCCTGGATAGCGGGAGACTCTACAATGAGCAGTTCTTC
-	TRBV29-1	-	TRBJ2-5	CSGGGRETQYF	TGCAGCGGGGGCGGTCGGGAGACCCAGTACTTC
once	TRBV29-1	TRBD2	TRBJ2-3	CSVEDRPGGVPDTQYF	TGCAGCGTTGAAGATCGGCCGGGAGGGGTCCCTGATACGCAGTATTTT
-	TRBV3-1/TRBV3-2	TRBD2	TRBJ2-2	CASSPLAGGPGELFF	TGTGCCAGCAGCCCTCTAGCGGGAGGACCCGGGGAGCTGTTTTTT
once	TRBV30	-	TRBJ2-3	CAWSPAADTQYF	TGTGCCTGGAGCCCGGCGGCAGATACGCAGTATTTT
once	TRBV19	TRBD1	TRBJ2-7	CAAGQGGEQYF	TGTGCCGCCGGACAGGGTGGGGAGCAGTACTTC
-	TRBV5-1	TRBD1	TRBJ1-1	CASSFQGAAEAFF	TGCGCCAGCAGCTTCCAGGGGGCCGCTGAAGCTTTCTTT
once	TRBV9	-	TRBJ2-1	CASSVARTTNEQFF	TGTGCCAGCAGCGTAGCTCGGACTACCAATGAGCAGTTCTTC